This passage covers 21 T cell receptor beta chains from one sample sequenced in a study of monozygotic twins with cystic fibrosis. Method: immunoSEQ multiplex PCR; TCRdb's copy keeps in-frame clones and lacks some. This table holds some 32,000 clones, about 92% found once. The material sequenced was blood. The receptors derive from a girl aged 2 to 9 with cystic fibrosis.

The CDR3, as DNA: TGCAGCGTTGAAGACTACGGGGCGCGGGGCTACACCTTC. It is translated as CSVEDYGARGYTF. V is TRBV29-1 and J is TRBJ1-2, with D possibly TRBD1 on 5 matching bases. Germline V CDR1 and CDR2: SQVTM, ANQGSEA. This CDR3 spans 13 amino acids. V shed 0 bases and J shed 8 bases, with 13 bases lying between them.

The chain has TRBV7-7 and TRBJ2-2, with D perhaps given as TRBD1 or TRBD2 (5 bases each). Germline CDR1 SSHAT, CDR2 FNYEAQ (reference sequence). Trimming removed 1 base at V and 4 bases at J, with 7 bases between. The CDR3 is 14 residues long. The CDR3 nucleotides read TGTGCCAGCAGCTTAGATGGGGGCACCGGGGAGCTGTTTTTT. Protein: CASSLDGGTGELFF.

This sequence joins TRBV15 and TRBJ2-7, with 8 nucleotides matching TRBD1. Germline CDR1 LNHNV, CDR2 YYDKDF (reference sequence). This CDR3 is built from 17 residues. V shed 0 bases and J 3 bases; nucleotides not matched to a gene: 10. CDR3 amino acids: CATSRDALGQESYEQYF. CDR3 in DNA: TGTGCCACCAGCAGAGACGCCCTGGGACAGGAAAGCTACGAGCAGTACTTC.

The rearrangement links TRBV29-1 to TRBJ2-3, with 12 bases that match TRBD1. CDR3 length: 14 amino acids. Germline trimming cut 6 bases from V and 2 bases from J; bases unmatched to any gene: 3. Germline loops: CDR1 SQVTM, CDR2 ANQGSEA. The CDR3 nucleotides are TGCAGCGTGGGACAGGGGGCGCACACAGATACGCAGTATTTT. Translated: CSVGQGAHTDTQYF.

The CDR3 reads CASQSGQHTDTQYF. In nucleotides, the CDR3 is TGCGCCAGCCAGTCCGGACAACACACAGATACGCAGTATTTT. The genes are TRBV5-1 and TRBJ2-3; maybe TRBD1 (5 bases). Germline V CDR1 and CDR2: SGHRS, YFSETQ. There are 14 residues in the CDR3. V was cut by 7 bases and J by 2 bases, with 14 bases left in between.

The rearrangement joins TRBV7-9 to TRBJ1-5; 11 bases map to TRBD1. CDR3 length: 17 amino acids. Germline CDR1 and CDR2: SEHNR and FQNEAQ (reference sequence). V trimming: 5 bases; J trimming: 6 bases; junction bases outside the gene matches: 12. In DNA form, the CDR3 reads TGTGCCAGCAGCCTTGGACAGGGGGCGGGTAATAGTCAGCCCCAGCATTTT. This encodes CASSLGQGAGNSQPQHF. The full variable domain, its missing parts supplied by reference TRBV7-9 and TRBJ1-5, is DTGVSQNPRHKITKRGQNVTFRCDPISEHNRLYWYRQTLGQGPEFLTYFQNEAQLEKSRLLSDRFSAERPKGSFSTLEIQRTEQGDSAMYLCASSLGQGAGNSQPQHFGDGTRLSIL.

This chain links TRBV7-6 with TRBJ2-1, with TRBD2 matching 9 bases. Germline V gene lookup returns CDR1 SGHVS and CDR2 FNYEAQ. The CDR3 has 16 residues. The junction had 4 bases not matched to a gene; V was cut back by 1 base and J by 3 bases. This CDR3 is CASSLVRRGGYNEQFF. In DNA, the CDR3 is TGTGCCAGCAGCTTAGTGCGGCGGGGGGGCTACAATGAGCAGTTCTTC. Variable domain in full (rest from reference TRBV7-6 and TRBJ2-1): GAGVSQSPRYKVTKRGQDVALRCDPISGHVSLYWYRQALGQGPEFLTYFNYEAQQDKSGLPNDRFSAERPEGSISTLTIQRTEQRDSAMYRCASSLVRRGGYNEQFFGPGTRLTVL.

The chain is built from TRBV28 and TRBJ2-5, with TRBD1 matching 7 bases. Germline assignment: CDR1 MDHEN and CDR2 SYDVKM. CDR3 size: 14 residues. The trim removed 5 bases at V and 0 bases at J, leaving 3 bases unmatched. The CDR3 protein is CASSGTVHQETQYF. CDR3 DNA sequence: TGTGCCAGCAGTGGGACAGTTCACCAAGAGACCCAGTACTTC.

The rearrangement links TRBV7-9 to TRBJ1-1; 10 bases map to TRBD1. The CDR3 covers 14 residues. Looked up from germline, CDR1 is SEHNR and CDR2 is FQNEAQ (reference sequence). With 5 bases clipped from V and 6 bases from J, the junction kept 6 bases outside the gene matches. The CDR3 nucleotides read TGTGCCAGCAGCCGACCAGGACAGGGGGCTGAAGCTTTCTTT. Amino acids: CASSRPGQGAEAFF. The full variable domain, in which reference TRBV7-9 and TRBJ1-1 provide the parts outside the CDR3, is DTGVSQNPRHKITKRGQNVTFRCDPISEHNRLYWYRQTLGQGPEFLTYFQNEAQLEKSRLLSDRFSAERPKGSFSTLEIQRTEQGDSAMYLCASSRPGQGAEAFFGQGTRLTVV.

This sequence joins TRBV18 and TRBJ2-3; D gene unclear. Germline-derived CDR1 and CDR2 are KGHSH and LQKENI. The length of the CDR3 is 11 residues. V dropped 6 bases and J dropped 6 bases, with 7 bases sitting between them. The CDR3 here is CASSRTDTQYF. Written as DNA, the CDR3 is TGTGCCAGCTCTAGAACCGATACGCAGTATTTT.

The chain recombines TRBV11-2 with TRBJ2-1, with 7 positions matching TRBD2. The V and J ends lost 5 bases and 8 bases, in that order; junction bases with no gene match: 9. The CDR3 runs 14 residues. Looked up from germline, CDR1 is SGHAT and CDR2 is FQNNGV. DNA of the CDR3: TGTGCCAGCAGCCCCTGGGAGGGCCCGTATGAGCAGTTCTTC. It yields the protein CASSPWEGPYEQFF.

The chain combines TRBV19 with TRBJ1-5; 7 bases agree with TRBD1. CDR3 length equals 15 residues. Germline CDR1 is LNHDA and CDR2 is SQIVND (reference sequence). V lost 7 bases and J lost 5; bases outside the gene matches: 11. In DNA form, the CDR3 reads TGTGCCAGTACCACGGGGACAGCACATTATCAGCCCCAGCATTTT. This codes for CASTTGTAHYQPQHF.

The chain combines TRBV14 with TRBJ2-5; possible D gene TRBD1, 6 bases. V shed 8 bases and J shed 6 bases, with 10 bases lying between them. The CDR3 consists of 11 residues. Looked up from germline, CDR1 is SGHDN and CDR2 is FVKESK. CDR3 in DNA: TGTGCCAGCGGGGGCGAAAAGACCCAGTACTTC. This translates into CASGGEKTQYF.

The V and J genes are TRBV19 and TRBJ2-1; 7 positions agree with TRBD2. The CDR3 totals 15 residues. Germline-derived CDR1 and CDR2 are LNHDA and SQIVND (reference sequence). The V segment lost 7 bases and the J segment 2 bases; nucleotides outside the gene matches: 8. The CDR3 DNA reads as TGTGCCAGTATGGTGGGGAGGGATCCCTACAATGAGCAGTTCTTC. Translating gives CASMVGRDPYNEQFF.

V is TRBV9 and J is TRBJ2-7; TRBD2 matches 7 bases. The CDR3 runs 15 residues. The germline CDR1 and CDR2 sequences are SGDLS and YYNGEE. V trimming: 0 bases; J trimming: 6 bases; junction bases outside the gene matches: 9. The CDR3 spells CASSVGWEGPSEQYF. CDR3 in DNA: TGTGCCAGCAGCGTAGGGTGGGAGGGCCCTAGCGAGCAGTACTTC.

The V and J genes are TRBV12-5 and TRBJ2-7; D uncertain. Trimming left V 1 base short and J 4 bases short, with 5 bases between. Germline-derived CDR1 and CDR2 are LGHNT and FRNRAP. The CDR3 loop spans 12 amino acids. CDR3 DNA: TGTGCTAGTGGTTTGGGACGTTACGAGCAGTACTTC. Protein sequence: CASGLGRYEQYF.

The chain carries TRBV6-5 and TRBJ2-1; tentative D call: TRBD2 (5 bases). This CDR3 comprises 12 residues. V lost 7 bases to trimming and J lost 4 bases, with 8 bases between them. Germline V gene sequence: CDR1 MNHEY, CDR2 SVGAGI. The CDR3 loop is CASMRGYNEQFF. CDR3 bases: TGTGCCAGCATGAGAGGGTACAATGAGCAGTTCTTC.

The chain links TRBV5-1 to TRBJ1-1; D uncertain. Trimming left V 0 bases short and J 4 bases short, with 10 bases between. CDR1 and CDR2 from the germline V gene are SGHRS and YFSETQ. This CDR3 region has 14 residues. The CDR3 spells CASSLAGSGTEAFF. The CDR3 DNA follows: TGCGCCAGCAGCTTGGCGGGCAGTGGCACTGAAGCTTTCTTT.

The chain couples TRBV5-1 to TRBJ1-1; a weak D match, TRBD1 (5 bases). The CDR3 is made up of 15 amino acids. Germline CDR1 SGHRS, CDR2 YFSETQ. Trimming took off 0 bases at V and 3 bases at J, with 12 bases between the two ends. CDR3 in amino acids: CASSLEGRRDTEAFF. CDR3 in DNA: TGCGCCAGCAGCTTGGAGGGGCGTAGGGACACTGAAGCTTTCTTT. The full variable domain, in which reference TRBV5-1 and TRBJ1-1 provide the parts outside the CDR3, is KAGVTQTPRYLIKTRGQQVTLSCSPISGHRSVSWYQQTPGQGLQFLFEYFSETQRNKGNFPGRFSGRQFSNSRSEMNVSTLELGDSALYLCASSLEGRRDTEAFFGQGTRLTVV.

V and J are TRBV11-2 and TRBJ1-2, with D uncertain. The CDR3 is 14 residues long. V lost 5 bases to trimming and J lost 2 bases, with 12 bases between them. Germline V gene sequence: CDR1 SGHAT, CDR2 FQNNGV. CDR3 DNA sequence: TGTGCCAGCAGCCTCACAACAGTCAACTATGGCTACACCTTC. This translates into CASSLTTVNYGYTF.

The chain recombines TRBV6-1 with TRBJ2-5; 11 bases map to TRBD2. The V segment lost 2 bases and the J segment 2 bases; nucleotides outside the gene matches: 4. Germline V gene sequence: CDR1 MNHNS, CDR2 SASEGT. The CDR3 runs 16 residues. The CDR3 is CASSESIAGGQETQYF. The DNA of the CDR3 is TGTGCCAGCAGTGAAAGTATAGCGGGGGGGCAAGAGACCCAGTACTTC.